This entry features one TCR beta chain sequence. The authors produced TCR alpha and TCR beta cDNA libraries with sample barcodes and UMIs by 5'RACE using constant-segment primers. From the 5' RACE reads, TCRdb called clonotypes with MiXCR, one entry per CDR3 protein. The repertoire includes over 500,000 distinct CDR3 sequences, 17% of them detected once, and about 7.5% sits in the top ten. The data derive from a study of T-cell memory formation after mild COVID-19. Study-wide background: TCR clusters mostly belonged to single donors.

This CDR3 comprises 13 residues. The germline CDR1 and CDR2 sequences are SGHAT and FQNNGV. The material sequenced was PBMCs or a T cell subset sorted from them (not recorded which). This sequence joins TRBV11-2 and TRBJ2-1; D possibly uses TRBD1 or TRBD2 (6 bases each). This TCR was recovered from an adult woman who had mild COVID-19 (a few samples of this study predate the infection). Cell type and time point are not known. CDR3 DNA sequence: TGTGCTTCGTCGGGGGCCCTCTACAATGAGCAGTTCTTC. Amino acid sequence: CASSGALYNEQFF.